Each of the 15 T cell receptor beta chains below was sequenced from the same sample in a study of blood T cells in healthy people across ages. Primed by a sample-barcoded 5' primer and a J-beta primer mix, a second PCR proceeded for roughly 6 to 12 cycles. From the 5' RACE reads, TCRdb called clonotypes with MiXCR, one entry per CDR3 protein. Altogether 650,000 to 800,000 distinct CDR3 sequences are present, around two fifths being singletons, with the ten largest covering approximately 19%. What was sequenced was blood. The receptors derive from a man in his sixties in good health.

This clonotype was counted ten times or more. The CDR3 reads CAWSVTYEQYF. The CDR3 DNA sequence: TGTGCCTGGAGTGTGACCTACGAGCAGTACTTC. The chain employs TRBV30 and TRBJ2-7; D uncertain. V lost 0 bases, J lost 2 bases, and 2 bases lay in between. The CDR3 is 11 amino acids. Germline loops: CDR1 GTSNPN, CDR2 SVGIG (reference sequence).

This clonotype came up a few times. The chain carries TRBV20-1 and TRBJ1-2; 7 bases fit TRBD1. The length of the CDR3 is 15 residues. Germline CDR1 DFQATT, CDR2 SNEGSKA (reference sequence). V lost 4 bases and J lost 2; bases outside the gene matches: 10. This chain's CDR3 is CSATYHKTGNYGYTF. CDR3 sequence (DNA): TGCAGTGCTACGTATCACAAGACAGGGAACTATGGCTACACCTTC.

V gene TRBV13 combines with J gene TRBJ2-2; D is ambiguous. The CDR3 is 13 amino acids. The germline V gene has CDR1 PRHDT and CDR2 FYEKMQ (reference sequence). V lost 1 base and J lost 5, with 5 bases in between. The CDR3 is CASSLVKTGELFF. CDR3 nucleotide sequence: TGTGCCAGCAGCTTAGTGAAGACCGGGGAGCTGTTTTTT. The entire variable domain, with the rest obtained from reference TRBV13 and TRBJ2-2, is as follows: AAGVIQSPRHLIKEKRETATLKCYPIPRHDTVYWYQQGPGQDPQFLISFYEKMQSDKGSIPDRFSAQQFSDYHSELNMSSLELGDSALYFCASSLVKTGELFFGEGSRLTVL.

In its sample, this clonotype was seen once. The chain employs TRBV20-1 and TRBJ1-6, with a possible D match to TRBD1 (6 bases). CDR1 DFQATT and CDR2 SNEGSKA come from the germline V gene (reference sequence). The CDR3 loop spans 18 amino acids. V lost 0 bases and J 10 bases, leaving 25 bases between the germline ends. DNA of the CDR3: TGCAGTGCTAGAGATCTCGTAGTTTCGGGACAAATTTCATCACCCCTCCACTTT. Residues: CSARDLVVSGQISSPLHF.

In this sample, this clonotype turned up a few times. The V gene is TRBV20-1, the J gene TRBJ2-5, with D possibly being TRBD2 (5 bases). V shed 4 bases and J shed 2 bases, with 17 bases lying between them. Germline lookup yields CDR1 DFQATT and CDR2 SNEGSKA (reference sequence). The CDR3 consists of 15 residues. The CDR3 loop is CSAIPLQEEQETQYF. As DNA, the CDR3 is TGCAGTGCTATCCCGCTCCAGGAGGAACAAGAGACCCAGTACTTC.

This clonotype was recorded a few times. The chain couples TRBV14 to TRBJ1-2; D perhaps matches TRBD1 (5 bases). V was shortened by 3 bases and J by 4 bases, with 9 bases between the two germline ends. The germline CDR1 and CDR2 sequences are SGHDN and FVKESK. There are 13 residues in the CDR3. The CDR3 nucleotides are TGTGCCAGCAGCCATCGAGGGGCCTATGGCTACACCTTC. This encodes CASSHRGAYGYTF.

The V gene is TRBV24-1, the J gene TRBJ2-3, with D unresolved. Germline V CDR1 and CDR2: KGHDR, SFDVKD. The CDR3 has 15 amino acids. V lost 4 bases, J lost 2 bases, and 12 bases lay in between. In nucleotides, the CDR3 is TGTGCCACCAGTGAGCCCGGACGGACCACAGATACGCAGTATTTT. This codes for CATSEPGRTTDTQYF.

This clonotype was observed a few times. The chain joins TRBV18 to TRBJ1-6; D unresolved. This CDR3 has 16 amino acids. From germline, CDR1 is KGHSH and CDR2 LQKENI. V shed 3 bases and J shed 8 bases, with 17 bases lying between them. This CDR3 is CASSPLPPRGDSPLHF. CDR3 nucleotides: TGTGCCAGCTCACCCCTTCCCCCGCGTGGGGATTCACCCCTCCACTTT.

The sample holds one count of this clonotype. This chain uses TRBV6-1 with TRBJ2-5; no firm D call. Germline CDR1 and CDR2: MNHNS and SASEGT. The V and J ends lost 5 bases and 5 bases respectively, with 24 bases between them. CDR3 size: 17 residues. For the CDR3, the DNA is TGTGCCAGCAGTCCCGACCTGGTCAGACAAGGTGTGGAGACCCAGTACTTC. Amino acid sequence: CASSPDLVRQGVETQYF.

The gene calls are TRBV11-2 and TRBJ2-3; D not resolved. Germline values: CDR1 SGHAT, CDR2 FQNNGV. Deletions cut 1 base from V and 2 bases from J, with 13 bases between. The CDR3 consists of 16 residues. The CDR3 protein is CASSLAFRTTTDTQYF. The CDR3 region has the DNA TGTGCCAGCAGCTTAGCCTTCCGGACGACCACAGATACGCAGTATTTT.

This chain uses TRBV7-2 with TRBJ2-1, with TRBD2 identical over 10 bases. The end of the DNA aligns better with TRBJ2-7, so the J call may be wrong. Germline lookup yields CDR1 SGHTA and CDR2 FQGNSA. This CDR3 spans 15 amino acids. In DNA, the CDR3 is TGTGCCAGCAGCTCTAGCGGGGGATCCTACAATGAGCAGTACTTC. Protein product: CASSSSGGSYNEQYF.

The rearrangement links TRBV20-1 to TRBJ1-1; TRBD1 might be the D (5 bases). Germline V gene lookup returns CDR1 DFQATT and CDR2 SNEGSKA (reference sequence). The CDR3 loop spans 16 amino acids. V shed 1 base and J shed 0 bases, with 15 bases lying between them. The CDR3 sequence is CSARVLGESMNTEAFF. In DNA, the CDR3 is TGCAGTGCTAGAGTCCTGGGGGAATCTATGAACACTGAAGCTTTCTTT.

The chain is built from TRBV4-2 and TRBJ2-5; D call uncertain. Near its end, the DNA agrees better with TRBJ2-7, so the J call may be wrong. Germline V gene data show CDR1 as LGHNA and CDR2 as YNFKEQ. The CDR3 loop spans 14 amino acids. CDR3 DNA sequence: TGTGCCAGCAGCCAAGATGTCAGAGCCTACGAGCAGTACTTC. Encoded protein: CASSQDVRAYEQYF.

CDR3 amino acids: CASSFGTGTTEAFF. The CDR3 region has the DNA TGTGCCAGCAGCTTTGGGACAGGGACCACTGAAGCTTTCTTT. The V gene is TRBV7-9, the J gene TRBJ1-1; TRBD1 agrees at 9 bases. Trimming cost V 3 bases and J 4 bases; bases outside gene matches: 3. The germline gives CDR1 SEHNR, CDR2 FQNEAQ (reference sequence). The CDR3 runs to 14 residues.

CDR3 amino acids: CSATLGANVLTF. CDR3 coding DNA: TGCAGTGCTACACTTGGGGCCAACGTCCTGACTTTC. The rearrangement joins TRBV20-1 to TRBJ2-6; D gene uncertain. Germline V lookup: CDR1 DFQATT, CDR2 SNEGSKA (reference sequence). Trimming left V 4 bases short and J 3 bases short, with 4 bases between. The CDR3 is 12 amino acids.